The 23 T cell receptor beta chains listed next were all sequenced from one sample in a study of cytomegalovirus exposure and HLA in healthy donors. The repertoire was sequenced with immunoSEQ multiplex PCR; TCRdb's copy has only in-frame clones and lacks some. The sample has 59,000 or so clones, 75% to 90% seen once. The sequencing input was PBMCs. The receptors here all came from a woman between 18 and 29 years old in good health and CMV-seronegative.

This clone has just one count. The gene calls are TRBV6-5 and TRBJ1-3; D remains unclear. The CDR3 contains 11 residues. With 0 bases removed from V and 12 bases from J, the gap between germline ends came to 6 bases. Germline assignment: CDR1 MNHEY and CDR2 SVGAGI. Here the CDR3 DNA reads TGTGCCAGCAGTTACTCTGGCCACATATATTTT. This sequence encodes CASSYSGHIYF.

The rearrangement joins TRBV7-2 to TRBJ2-7, with 10 positions matching TRBD2. V was clipped by 4 bases and J by 7 bases; unmatched bases: 7. This CDR3 has 14 residues. Germline-derived CDR1 and CDR2 are SGHTA and FQGNSA. The CDR3 here is CASSSGLAVSEQYF. CDR3 DNA: TGTGCCAGCAGCTCAGGACTAGCGGTTTCGGAGCAGTACTTC.

The J gene is TRBJ2-1, the V gene TRBV4-1, with TRBD2 matching 12 bases. In germline, CDR1 is MGHRA, CDR2 YSYEKL. V shed 0 bases and J 5 bases; nucleotides not matched to a gene: 11. CDR3 length: 19 amino acids. The CDR3 bases are TGCGCCAGCAGCCAAGATAAAGCTAGCGGGAGGGCCATCGACAATGAGCAGTTCTTC. Protein sequence: CASSQDKASGRAIDNEQFF.

V is TRBV28 and J is TRBJ2-7; 9 bases map to TRBD1. The CDR3 is 13 amino acids. Per the germline V gene, CDR1 is MDHEN and CDR2 is SYDVKM. V shed 6 bases, J shed 5 bases, and the junction held 5 bases outside the gene matches. The CDR3 spells CASRPQGADEQYF. The CDR3 nucleotides are TGTGCCAGCAGGCCACAGGGGGCGGACGAGCAGTACTTC. Based on the CDR3 plus reference TRBV28 and TRBJ2-7, the full variable domain is DVKVTQSSRYLVKRTGEKVFLECVQDMDHENMFWYRQDPGLGLRLIYFSYDVKMKEKGDIPEGYSVSREKKERFSLILESASTNQTSMYLCASRPQGADEQYFGPGTRLTVT.

The CDR3 spells CASSNRDSNEKLFF. The CDR3 DNA reads TGTGCCAGCAGCAACCGGGACAGTAATGAAAAACTGTTTTTT. The rearrangement joins TRBV27 to TRBJ1-4, with 7 bases matching TRBD1. CDR3 size: 14 residues. Germline assignment: CDR1 MNHEY and CDR2 SMNVEV (reference sequence). V gave up 6 bases and J gave up 4 bases; unmatched junction bases: 5.

This sequence joins TRBV18 and TRBJ1-5; TRBD1 aligns across 9 bases. The CDR3 sequence is 17 residues long. CDR1 is KGHSH, CDR2 LQKENI, per germline. The V and J ends lost 2 bases and 0 bases, in that order; junction bases with no gene match: 5. The CDR3 loop is CASSPIDRGASNQPQHF. DNA for the CDR3: TGTGCCAGCTCACCAATCGACAGGGGGGCTAGCAATCAGCCCCAGCATTTT.

This clone was counted a single time. The CDR3 DNA sequence: TGTGCCAGCTCACCTAACCGGGACAGGCGAACCTACGAGCAGTACTTC. Its translation is CASSPNRDRRTYEQYF. The gene calls are TRBV18 and TRBJ2-7; 8 positions agree with TRBD1. This CDR3 has 16 amino acids. J lost 2 bases, V lost 3 bases, and 9 bases had no gene match. The germline CDR1 and CDR2 sequences are KGHSH and LQKENI. Supplemented by reference TRBV18 and TRBJ2-7, the full variable domain reads NAGVMQNPRHLVRRRGQEARLRCSPMKGHSHVYWYRQLPEEGLKFMVYLQKENIIDESGMPKERFSAEFPKEGPSILRIQQVVRGDSAAYFCASSPNRDRRTYEQYFGPGTRLTVT.

This sequence joins TRBV19 and TRBJ2-3; 11 bases are a match to TRBD2. V lost 3 bases, J lost 4 bases, and 12 bases stayed unmatched. This CDR3 comprises 18 residues. The germline gives CDR1 LNHDA, CDR2 SQIVND (reference sequence). This CDR3 is CASSMAFLGLAGPDTQYF. The CDR3 coding sequence is TGTGCCAGTAGTATGGCCTTCCTTGGACTAGCGGGCCCAGATACGCAGTATTTT.

V usage is TRBV28 and J usage is TRBJ1-1; D perhaps matches TRBD1 (5 bases). Deletions cut 2 bases from V and 4 bases from J, with 11 bases between. This CDR3 is built from 14 residues. CDR1 is MDHEN, CDR2 SYDVKM, per germline. The CDR3 nucleotides read TGTGCCAGCAGTTTAGCGGGGCCTGGCACTGAAGCTTTCTTT. It encodes CASSLAGPGTEAFF.

The rearrangement joins TRBV29-1 to TRBJ2-3, with a weak D call TRBD1 (5 bases). The CDR3 is made up of 14 amino acids. CDR1 SQVTM and CDR2 ANQGSEA come from the germline V gene. Between the trimmed V and J ends, which lost 6 bases and 0 bases, there was a span of 13 bases. CDR3 region: CSVTRQISTDTQYF. In DNA form, the CDR3 reads TGCAGCGTGACTCGACAGATAAGCACAGATACGCAGTATTTT.

This chain links TRBV4-3 with TRBJ2-4, with D perhaps matching TRBD2 (6 bases). V gave up 5 bases and J gave up 3 bases, with 14 bases separating them. This CDR3 spans 15 amino acids. Looked up from germline, CDR1 is LGHNA and CDR2 is YSLEER. Here the CDR3 DNA reads TGCGCCAGCAGCGGGGGGACTGGATACAAAAACATTCAGTACTTC. Translation gives CASSGGTGYKNIQYF.

This sequence joins TRBV28 and TRBJ1-5; 9 nucleotides line up with TRBD1. The germline CDR1 and CDR2 sequences are MDHEN and SYDVKM. Losses at the gene ends were 6 bases for V and 5 bases for J; bases not matched to a gene: 8. The CDR3 is made up of 15 amino acids. CDR3 amino acids: CASRTTGTGYQPQHF. The CDR3 DNA follows: TGTGCCAGCAGGACAACCGGGACAGGGTATCAGCCCCAGCATTTT. Looking up the rest from reference TRBV28 and TRBJ1-5 gives the full variable domain: DVKVTQSSRYLVKRTGEKVFLECVQDMDHENMFWYRQDPGLGLRLIYFSYDVKMKEKGDIPEGYSVSREKKERFSLILESASTNQTSMYLCASRTTGTGYQPQHFGDGTRLSIL.

The chain carries TRBV27 and TRBJ1-4; D remains unclear. The ends were cut back, 5 bases at V and 3 bases at J, with 10 bases in the middle. The V gene's germline CDR1 is MNHEY and CDR2 SMNVEV (reference sequence). This CDR3 has 14 residues. CDR3 sequence reads: CASSKPGANEKLFF. The CDR3 DNA sequence: TGTGCCAGCAGTAAGCCCGGGGCTAATGAAAAACTGTTTTTT.

The chain joins TRBV18 to TRBJ1-4, with D unclear. Germline-derived CDR1 and CDR2 are KGHSH and LQKENI. CDR3 length: 13 amino acids. V gave up 3 bases and J gave up 5 bases, with 7 bases separating them. The CDR3 spells CASSPGLNEKLFF. The CDR3 coding sequence is TGTGCCAGCTCACCCGGACTAAATGAAAAACTGTTTTTT. Full variable domain (rest looked up from reference TRBV18 and TRBJ1-4): NAGVMQNPRHLVRRRGQEARLRCSPMKGHSHVYWYRQLPEEGLKFMVYLQKENIIDESGMPKERFSAEFPKEGPSILRIQQVVRGDSAAYFCASSPGLNEKLFFGSGTQLSVL.

The genes are TRBV2 and TRBJ1-3, with 10 bases fitting TRBD1. The CDR3 has 15 amino acids. V shed 5 bases, J shed 1 base, and the junction held 2 bases outside the gene matches. Germline CDR1 SNHLY, CDR2 FYNNEI. CDR3 region: CASSWTGGSGNTIYF. DNA of the CDR3: TGTGCCAGCAGTTGGACAGGGGGATCTGGAAACACCATATATTTT.

The chain has TRBV7-8 and TRBJ1-4; TRBD1 might be the D (5 bases). The CDR3 runs to 15 residues. Trimming took 5 bases from V and 7 from J, leaving 17 bases between them. CDR1 and CDR2 from the germline V gene are SGHVS and FQNEAQ. For the CDR3, the DNA is TGTGCCAGCAGCAAGAACAGGTGGGGGGGTGAAAAACTGTTTTTT. Translating it yields CASSKNRWGGEKLFF.

The chain combines TRBV5-1 with TRBJ2-7; 9 bases fit TRBD1. The CDR3 covers 15 residues. The V segment lost 4 bases and the J segment 4 bases; nucleotides outside the gene matches: 9. Germline V gene data show CDR1 as SGHRS and CDR2 as YFSETQ. The CDR3: CASSTGTGRGYEQYF. DNA of the CDR3: TGCGCCAGCAGCACCGGGACAGGGAGGGGTTACGAGCAGTACTTC.

J is TRBJ1-3 and V is TRBV30; D call uncertain. Germline values: CDR1 GTSNPN, CDR2 SVGIG (reference sequence). This CDR3 is 13 amino acids long. Trimming took 0 bases from V and 3 from J, leaving 6 bases between them. Written as DNA, the CDR3 is TGTGCCTGGAGTGTTAATTTTGGAAACACCATATATTTT. Translated, it gives CAWSVNFGNTIYF.

This chain joins TRBV7-8 and TRBJ2-1; a weak D match, TRBD2 (5 bases). The CDR3 is 14 amino acids. Germline lookup yields CDR1 SGHVS and CDR2 FQNEAQ. V lost 1 base and J lost 7, with 11 bases in between. The CDR3 sequence: CASSLERTSNEQFF. For the CDR3, the DNA is TGTGCCAGCAGCTTAGAGCGGACGAGTAATGAGCAGTTCTTC.

Only one count was recorded for this clone. The chain links TRBV30 to TRBJ2-7; possibly TRBD1 for D (5 bases). Trimming shortened V by 5 bases and J by 2 bases, and 16 bases separated the two germline ends. The CDR3 spans 14 residues. Germline CDR1 reads GTSNPN; CDR2 reads SVGIG (reference sequence). The CDR3 region has the DNA TGTGCCTGGGACTTGGCAGGGTATACCTACGAGCAGTACTTC. It codes for CAWDLAGYTYEQYF. Full variable domain (remainder filled in from reference TRBV30 and TRBJ2-7): SQTIHQWPATLVQPVGSPLSLECTVEGTSNPNLYWYRQAAGRGLQLLFYSVGIGQISSEVPQNLSASRPQDRQFILSSKKLLLSDSGFYLCAWDLAGYTYEQYFGPGTRLTVT.

By frequency in the sample, this clone is medium-sized. The chain uses TRBV19 and TRBJ2-1; D call uncertain. V was trimmed by 4 bases and J by 4 bases, leaving 2 bases between them. The CDR3 consists of 11 residues. Germline loops: CDR1 LNHDA, CDR2 SQIVND (reference sequence). For the CDR3, the DNA is TGTGCCAGTAGTACTTACAATGAGCAGTTCTTC. This translates into CASSTYNEQFF.

The V call is TRBV19, the J call TRBJ1-1; D is perhaps TRBD1 (6 bases). Germline CDR1 LNHDA, CDR2 SQIVND (reference sequence). The CDR3 is 12 residues long. Trimming stripped 7 bases from V and 4 bases from J, with 10 bases between. The CDR3 DNA is TGTGCCAGTACACAGGGAGTCACTGAAGCTTTCTTT. Translating gives CASTQGVTEAFF.

The V call is TRBV9, the J call TRBJ2-5, with 8 positions matching TRBD1. This CDR3 is 16 amino acids long. Looked up from germline, CDR1 is SGDLS and CDR2 is YYNGEE. The trim removed 0 bases at V and 1 base at J, leaving 5 bases unmatched. The CDR3 loop reads CASSVGGQGAQETQYF. The CDR3 nucleotides read TGTGCCAGCAGCGTAGGAGGGCAGGGGGCCCAAGAGACCCAGTACTTC.